The clone carrying this T cell receptor (beta chain) was detected many times. The antigen is not known. The germline V and J ends were trimmed by 2 bases and 5 bases, with 9 bases remaining between them. The germline gives CDR1 MNHNS, CDR2 SASEGT. This CDR3 has 13 amino acids. This record comes from a study of T cells in Graves' hyperthyroidism and ophthalmopathy. There were TCR beta CDR3 regions amplified from RNA transcripts. RT-PCR in the first round (using the HTBI primer set) targeted the TCR CDR3. TCRdb re-derived calls from the multiplex PCR reads in MiXCR, one entry per CDR3 protein. The sample has a few hundred thousand distinct CDR3 sequences; about 14% are singletons. Findings and limits, study-wide: Peripheral blood also featured most of the thyroid clonotypes expanded above 0.001.

This chain links TRBV6-1 with TRBJ1-1, with D hard to call. The source material was blood. The sequence was obtained from a woman in her thirties or forties with Graves' hyperthyroidism that later progressed to Graves' ophthalmopathy. Here the CDR3 reads CASSEFLETEAFF. In nucleotides, the CDR3 is TGTGCCAGCAGTGAATTTCTTGAAACTGAAGCTTTCTTT.